This paragraph reports one T cell receptor (beta chain). Antigen: not known. They built TCR cDNA with 5'RACE template switching, a step that put in a universal primer site and UMIs. One entry per CDR3 protein results from TCRdb running MiXCR on the 5' RACE reads. Of some 120,000 distinct CDR3 sequences detected, 12% to 15% appear once; the ten largest clones hold around 46%. The entry originates in a study of T cells after yellow fever vaccination. Study-level points and caveats: The secondary response was weaker but peaked faster, day 5 versus 15.

The ends were cut back, 5 bases at V and 0 bases at J, with 14 bases in the middle. The germline V gene encodes CDR1 SEHNR and CDR2 FQNEAQ (reference sequence). This CDR3 has 16 amino acids. The gene calls are TRBV7-9 and TRBJ2-1, with a weak D call TRBD2 (6 bases). The clonotype comes from a man younger than 35 who received the YFV17D yellow fever vaccine. This material consisted of CD8+ T cells sorted from PBMCs, taken 5 days after the yellow fever booster vaccination. This CDR3 is CASSPTGTRSYNEQFF. The CDR3 coding sequence is TGTGCCAGCAGCCCGACCGGGACTCGCTCCTACAATGAGCAGTTCTTC.